The 11 T cell receptor beta chains listed next were all sequenced from one sample in a study of blood T cell repertoires in COVID-19. The table came from immunoSEQ multiplex PCR; TCRdb's copy has only in-frame clones and leaves some out. The sample includes roughly 250,000 clones, roughly four fifths of them seen just once. The sequenced sample consisted of peripheral blood. These TCRs come from an older woman with acute or convalescent COVID-19.

This chain joins TRBV3-1 (or the pseudogene TRBV3-2) and TRBJ1-4, with a weak D call TRBD1 (6 bases). V gave up 5 bases and J gave up 0 bases, with 13 bases separating them. The CDR3 totals 16 residues. Per the germline V gene, CDR1 is LGHDT and CDR2 is YNNKEL (reference sequence). The CDR3 sequence is CASSATGHATNEKLFF. CDR3 nucleotide sequence: TGTGCCAGCAGCGCGACAGGTCATGCAACTAATGAAAAACTGTTTTTT.

The chain is built from TRBV7-2 and TRBJ1-5, with D unclear. Looked up from germline, CDR1 is SGHTA and CDR2 is FQGNSA. This CDR3 contains 13 residues. The V end lost 2 bases, the J end lost 1 base, and 3 bases lay between the germline ends. CDR3 loop: CASSLLSNQPQHF. In DNA, the CDR3 is TGTGCCAGCAGCTTACTCAGCAATCAGCCCCAGCATTTT.

This rearrangement joins TRBV6-2 or TRBV6-3 to TRBJ2-7; no reliable D call. The CDR3 totals 17 residues. Germline values: CDR1 MNHEY, CDR2 SVGEGT. The V gene lost 2 bases and the J gene lost 3 bases, with 20 bases spanning the gap. The DNA for the CDR3 is TGTGCCAGCAGTTACCCACTGCAAGCCAACGCCTTCTACGAGCAGTACTTC. Translating it yields CASSYPLQANAFYEQYF.

The chain couples TRBV7-7 to TRBJ2-5; TRBD2 might be the D (6 bases). With 4 bases removed from V and 7 bases from J, the gap between germline ends came to 13 bases. The CDR3 sequence is 13 residues long. CDR1 is SSHAT and CDR2 is FNYEAQ in the germline V gene (reference sequence). The CDR3 protein is CASSYGPGRTQYF. DNA for the CDR3: TGTGCCAGCAGCTATGGACCCGGGAGGACCCAGTACTTC.

The table lists this clone with a count of one. The chain recombines TRBV5-1 with TRBJ1-2; 7 nucleotides line up with TRBD1. J gave up 6 bases and V 0 bases, and 8 bases lay outside the gene matches. This CDR3 is 15 amino acids long. The germline gives CDR1 SGHRS, CDR2 YFSETQ. CDR3 in amino acids: CASSLAAGGLDGYTF. The CDR3 nucleotides are TGCGCCAGCAGCTTGGCGGCAGGGGGGCTTGATGGCTACACCTTC.

The chain joins TRBV28 to TRBJ1-2; D is unresolved. Germline-derived CDR1 and CDR2 are MDHEN and SYDVKM. This CDR3 spans 14 amino acids. V was pared by 5 bases and J by 5 bases, with 15 bases between. The CDR3 region is CASSTRDLLYGYTF. CDR3 DNA sequence: TGTGCCAGCAGTACCCGGGATCTCCTTTATGGCTACACCTTC.

V is TRBV10-1 and J is TRBJ2-3; 9 bases fit TRBD2. Germline values: CDR1 WNHNN, CDR2 SYGVQD (reference sequence). The CDR3 is made up of 16 amino acids. Trimming removed 4 bases from V and 3 bases from J; junction bases left unmatched: 8. In DNA form, the CDR3 reads TGCGCCAGCAGTGGGGCGGGGGGGCCGCCGACAGATACGCAGTATTTT. Protein sequence: CASSGAGGPPTDTQYF.

This chain connects TRBV15 to TRBJ2-7; 9 nucleotides agree with TRBD1. Germline CDR1 LNHNV, CDR2 YYDKDF (reference sequence). The CDR3 runs to 15 residues. V lost 2 bases to trimming and J lost 6 bases; unmatched junction nucleotides: 8. The CDR3 coding sequence is TGTGCCACCAGCAGACCCCGGGACAGGGTTTTCGAGCAGTACTTC. Amino acids: CATSRPRDRVFEQYF. The complete variable domain, with remaining parts taken from reference TRBV15 and TRBJ2-7, reads DAMVIQNPRYQVTQFGKPVTLSCSQTLNHNVMYWYQQKSSQAPKLLFHYYDKDFNNEADTPDNFQSRRPNTSFCFLDIRSPGLGDTAMYLCATSRPRDRVFEQYFGPGTRLTVT.

This chain links TRBV7-9 with TRBJ1-2, with D perhaps TRBD1 (6 bases). This CDR3 has 14 residues. The germline V gene has CDR1 SEHNR and CDR2 FQNEAQ (reference sequence). V was clipped by 5 bases and J by 4 bases, with 14 bases between them. CDR3 sequence reads: CASSQTGFGYGYTF. CDR3 coding DNA: TGTGCCAGCAGCCAAACAGGGTTTGGCTATGGCTACACCTTC.

This rearrangement joins TRBV4-2 to TRBJ1-1; 9 positions agree with TRBD1. Germline assignment: CDR1 LGHNA and CDR2 YNFKEQ. CDR3 length: 16 residues. V lost 3 bases and J lost 7; bases outside the gene matches: 12. CDR3 in DNA: TGTGCCAGCAGCCACCCGGGACAGGGTAATGAGGGTGAAGCTTTCTTT. Translation: CASSHPGQGNEGEAFF.

The chain uses TRBV5-6 and TRBJ1-1; TRBD1 agrees at 9 bases. This CDR3 comprises 13 residues. Germline CDR1 is SGHDT and CDR2 is YYEEEE. Losses at the gene ends were 4 bases for V and 11 bases for J; bases not matched to a gene: 9. CDR3 region: CASSLRTGVEAFF. CDR3 sequence (DNA): TGTGCCAGCAGCCTAAGGACAGGGGTAGAGGCTTTCTTT.